This T cell receptor (beta chain) was obtained from a study of cytomegalovirus exposure and HLA in healthy donors. Notes on the study in general: Previously analyzed data showed that most TCR beta V segments were productive at a frequency of about 87% or about 30%. A few CMV-associated chains were confirmed in vitro to be specific for CMV antigens.

Concerning this clone itself: Antigen unknown.

PCR primers comprised 60 Vbeta and 13 Jbeta primers. Measured with immunoSEQ multiplex PCR; TCRdb has only the in-frame clones, and not every one. Here the sample spans 97,000 or so clones, approximately 77% being singletons. The junction had 3 bases not matched to a gene; V was cut back by 1 base and J by 0 bases. The length of the CDR3 is 16 residues. CDR1 MNHNS and CDR2 SASEGT come from the germline V gene. Source material: PBMCs. This sequence originates from a male donor in good health and CMV-seropositive. The chain combines TRBV6-1 with TRBJ2-5, with TRBD2 matching 9 bases. The CDR3 DNA follows: TGTGCCAGCAGTGAAGTTCTAGCGGGGTACCAAGAGACCCAGTACTTC. Its translation: CASSEVLAGYQETQYF.